A selection of T cell receptor beta chains follows, all from one sample in a study of beta chain features in type 1 diabetes. Profiling relied on immunoSEQ multiplex PCR, and the TCRdb table lists in-frame clones only, not all of them. Of nearly 250,000 clones listed, 11% to 15% are singletons. The sequenced sample was naive CD4+ T cells from blood. The receptors derive from a woman aged 40-49 years in good health. The CDR3 runs from the conserved cysteine through the conserved F or W. D genes are given only for firm matches. Clone size is shown for a subset of rows, as once, few, many or a class of expanded clone.

CDR3 DNA: TGCGCCAGCAGCTTGGCCGGGACAGGGCTTTCCTACGAGCAGTACTTC
CDR3 protein: CASSLAGTGLSYEQYF
clone size: few
V gene: TRBV5-1
D gene: TRBD1
J gene: TRBJ2-7

CDR3 DNA: TGCGCCAGCAGCTTGGAGATACTAGCGGGGGGGCCCGCCGGGGAGCTGTTTTTT
CDR3 protein: CASSLEILAGGPAGELFF
clone size: few
V gene: TRBV5-1
D gene: TRBD2
J gene: TRBJ2-2

CDR3 DNA: TGTGCCATCAATGGACTAGCGGGGGTTTCCACAGATACGCAGTATTTT
CDR3 protein: CAINGLAGVSTDTQYF
clone size: -
V gene: TRBV10-3
D gene: TRBD2
J gene: TRBJ2-3

CDR3 DNA: TGTGCCAGTAGTAGCCGACACGGGAAAGCAGAGACCCAGTACTTC
CDR3 protein: CASSSRHGKAETQYF
clone size: few
V gene: TRBV19
D gene: -
J gene: TRBJ2-5

CDR3 DNA: TGTGCCAGCAGCTCATCGGGGAGGTACCAAGAGACCCAGTACTTC
CDR3 protein: CASSSSGRYQETQYF
clone size: -
V gene: TRBV7-2
D gene: -
J gene: TRBJ2-5

CDR3 DNA: TGTGCCATCAGTGAACAGGCCGGAAACACCATATATTTT
CDR3 protein: CAISEQAGNTIYF
clone size: -
V gene: TRBV10-3
D gene: -
J gene: TRBJ1-3

CDR3 DNA: TGTGCCAGCAGCTTAGTATTGGCGGCTAGCGGGGGGGCTTGGGATACGCAGTATTTT
CDR3 protein: CASSLVLAASGGAWDTQYF
clone size: -
V gene: TRBV7-8
D gene: TRBD2
J gene: TRBJ2-3

CDR3 DNA: TGTGCCAGTAGTACCGAAATGGACAGGGAGGGCACTGAAGCTTTCTTT
CDR3 protein: CASSTEMDREGTEAFF
clone size: -
V gene: TRBV19
D gene: TRBD1
J gene: TRBJ1-1

CDR3 DNA: TGTGCCAGCAGGGGGGAGGGGTTTGGGAGGGAGCAGTTCTTC
CDR3 protein: CASRGEGFGREQFF
clone size: few
V gene: TRBV6-5
D gene: TRBD2
J gene: TRBJ2-1

CDR3 DNA: TGTGCCAGCAGAAGTGACAGGTACAATCAGCCCCAGCATTTT
CDR3 protein: CASRSDRYNQPQHF
clone size: many
V gene: TRBV7-9
D gene: -
J gene: TRBJ1-5

CDR3 DNA: TGTGCCAGCAGCCCTAGCGGGGGGAAGAACAATGAGCAGTTCTTC
CDR3 protein: CASSPSGGKNNEQFF
clone size: few
V gene: TRBV7-9
D gene: TRBD2
J gene: TRBJ2-1

CDR3 DNA: TGTGCCACCAGCAGATCGGACACTGAAGCTTTCTTT
CDR3 protein: CATSRSDTEAFF
clone size: -
V gene: TRBV15
D gene: -
J gene: TRBJ1-1

CDR3 DNA: TGTGCCAGCAGCTCTGTGGGGGGGGATGAGCAGTTCTTC
CDR3 protein: CASSSVGGDEQFF
clone size: few
V gene: TRBV7-6
D gene: TRBD2
J gene: TRBJ2-1

CDR3 DNA: TGTGCCAGCAGTACGAGCGCTGGGGAAAAACTGTTTTTT
CDR3 protein: CASSTSAGEKLFF
clone size: few
V gene: TRBV25-1
D gene: -
J gene: TRBJ1-4

CDR3 DNA: TGTGCCAGCAGCGGGGCTCAAGAGACCCAGTACTTC
CDR3 protein: CASSGAQETQYF
clone size: -
V gene: TRBV9
D gene: -
J gene: TRBJ2-5

CDR3 DNA: TGTGCCAGCAGCATCCGAGGTTTGGTCTATGGCTACACCTTC
CDR3 protein: CASSIRGLVYGYTF
clone size: -
V gene: TRBV13
D gene: -
J gene: TRBJ1-2

CDR3 DNA: TGTGCCAGCAGCTTTCCTAGCACAGATACGCAGTATTTT
CDR3 protein: CASSFPSTDTQYF
clone size: few
V gene: TRBV5-4
D gene: -
J gene: TRBJ2-3

CDR3 DNA: TGTGCCAGCAGCCCCGCCCTGGCTATCGCAGGGCCCCAGCATTTT
CDR3 protein: CASSPALAIAGPQHF
clone size: -
V gene: TRBV6-1
D gene: -
J gene: TRBJ1-5

CDR3 DNA: TGTGCCAGCTCCTCAGGGGACTACGAGCAGTACTTC
CDR3 protein: CASSSGDYEQYF
clone size: few
V gene: TRBV18
D gene: -
J gene: TRBJ2-7

CDR3 DNA: TGCAGCGTTGCATTATCGGGGGGTCCCTACAATGAGCAGTTCTTC
CDR3 protein: CSVALSGGPYNEQFF
clone size: few
V gene: TRBV29-1
D gene: TRBD2
J gene: TRBJ2-1

CDR3 DNA: TGTGCCAGCAGTGAAGGGCCCTTGACTCCAGGGGCCTACTACGAGCAGTACTTC
CDR3 protein: CASSEGPLTPGAYYEQYF
clone size: -
V gene: TRBV6-1
D gene: -
J gene: TRBJ2-7

CDR3 DNA: TGTGCCAGCAGTTTGGAGGGCTACACCTTC
CDR3 protein: CASSLEGYTF
clone size: few
V gene: TRBV28
D gene: -
J gene: TRBJ1-2

CDR3 DNA: TGTGCCAGCAGCTTCAGCCGACAGGGAATCACAGATACGCAGTATTTT
CDR3 protein: CASSFSRQGITDTQYF
clone size: few
V gene: TRBV7-8
D gene: TRBD1
J gene: TRBJ2-3

CDR3 DNA: TGTGCCAGCAGTGAAGCGCTAGCCCAAGAGACCCAGTACTTC
CDR3 protein: CASSEALAQETQYF
clone size: few
V gene: TRBV2
D gene: -
J gene: TRBJ2-5

CDR3 DNA: TGTGCCAGCGGAGGGGGACAGGGGACCTACGAGCAGTACTTC
CDR3 protein: CASGGGQGTYEQYF
clone size: -
V gene: TRBV2
D gene: TRBD1
J gene: TRBJ2-7

CDR3 DNA: TGTGCCACCAGCAGGGAGGGGACAGTAAGAAACATTCAGTACTTC
CDR3 protein: CATSREGTVRNIQYF
clone size: -
V gene: TRBV15
D gene: -
J gene: TRBJ2-4

CDR3 DNA: TGTGCCAGCAGCAGCCGTAGGGGGCAAGAGACCCAGTACTTC
CDR3 protein: CASSSRRGQETQYF
clone size: -
V gene: TRBV7-2
D gene: -
J gene: TRBJ2-5

CDR3 DNA: TGTGCCAGCAGTTTGTGGGGGGCCGGGGAGCTGTTTTTT
CDR3 protein: CASSLWGAGELFF
clone size: -
V gene: TRBV27
D gene: -
J gene: TRBJ2-2

CDR3 DNA: TGTGCCAGCAGCTTAGTAGGGGCAGGAGCGTACTATGGCTACACCTTC
CDR3 protein: CASSLVGAGAYYGYTF
clone size: -
V gene: TRBV7-8
D gene: -
J gene: TRBJ1-2

CDR3 DNA: TGTGCCAGCAGCTTTGGGAAAGGGACTAGTCACTCCTACGAGCAGTACTTC
CDR3 protein: CASSFGKGTSHSYEQYF
clone size: -
V gene: TRBV7-8
D gene: TRBD2
J gene: TRBJ2-7

CDR3 DNA: TGCAGCGTCCAGGGCGCCTCTGGGGCCAACGTCCTGACTTTC
CDR3 protein: CSVQGASGANVLTF
clone size: many
V gene: TRBV29-1
D gene: -
J gene: TRBJ2-6

CDR3 DNA: TGCGCCAGCAGCCAAGGACTAGCGGGGGGGCAAGAGACCCAGTACTTC
CDR3 protein: CASSQGLAGGQETQYF
clone size: few
V gene: TRBV4-3
D gene: TRBD2
J gene: TRBJ2-5

CDR3 DNA: TGTGCCAGCAGAACCCCGGGACAGGGTGGTTACGAGCAGTACTTC
CDR3 protein: CASRTPGQGGYEQYF
clone size: few
V gene: TRBV6-6
D gene: TRBD1
J gene: TRBJ2-7

CDR3 DNA: TGTGCCAGCAGTGAACGGGGGAACACTGAAGCTTTCTTT
CDR3 protein: CASSERGNTEAFF
clone size: -
V gene: TRBV25-1
D gene: -
J gene: TRBJ1-1